This T cell receptor (beta chain) was identified in a study of blood T cell repertoires in COVID-19. The CDR3 runs to 15 residues. Germline lookup yields CDR1 LNHDA and CDR2 SQIVND (reference sequence). V lost 6 bases to trimming and J lost 8 bases, with 20 bases between them. The table came from immunoSEQ multiplex PCR; TCRdb's copy has only in-frame clones and leaves some out. This table has 200,000 to 250,000 clones, roughly 75% appearing once. The sequencing sample was made of peripheral blood. This clonotype was obtained from a woman aged 70 to 79 with acute or convalescent COVID-19. The chain has TRBV19 and TRBJ1-5, with D possibly matching TRBD1 (6 bases). The CDR3 loop is CASRAARGALEPQHF. CDR3 nucleotide sequence: TGTGCCAGTAGGGCCGCCAGGGGTGCGTTAGAGCCCCAGCATTTT.